These 6 T cell receptor beta chains were sequenced from one sample in a study of CD8+CD57+ T cells in acquired aplastic anemia. Profiles of TCR beta VDJ and CDR3 were generated from a genomic DNA template. Using its own MiXCR run on the reads, TCRdb lists one record per CDR3 protein. The table shows under 40,000 distinct CDR3 sequences, with around 76% occurring only once. Sequencing was done on a sample of sorted CD4+, CD8+, or CD8+CD57+ T cells (not recorded which) from PBMCs. These receptor sequences come from a human donor in good health, serving as a control.

The rearrangement uses TRBV24-1 and TRBJ1-6; D not certain. The CDR3 has 13 residues. CDR1 is KGHDR and CDR2 is SFDVKD in the germline V gene. V lost 3 bases and J lost 7, with 6 bases in between. CDR3 region: CATSDGPNSPLHF. The CDR3, as DNA: TGTGCCACCAGTGATGGACCAAATTCACCCCTCCACTTT.

The chain joins TRBV24-1 to TRBJ2-2, with 10 nucleotides matching TRBD1. V shed 4 bases and J 5 bases; nucleotides not matched to a gene: 3. This CDR3 has 15 residues. Germline values: CDR1 KGHDR, CDR2 SFDVKD. In DNA, the CDR3 is TGTGCCACCAGTGAGACAGGGGGCCGGACCGGGGAGCTGTTTTTT. This sequence encodes CATSETGGRTGELFF.

This sequence joins TRBV5-1 and TRBJ2-6; D ambiguous. The V end lost 1 base, the J end lost 1 base, and 6 bases lay between the germline ends. This CDR3 contains 15 residues. The germline V gene has CDR1 SGHRS and CDR2 YFSETQ. CDR3 nucleotides: TGCGCCAGCAGCTTGATCTCTTCTGGGGCCAACGTCCTGACTTTC. As protein: CASSLISSGANVLTF.

By its share, this clonotype is medium-sized. The rearrangement joins TRBV29-1 to TRBJ1-4, with D possibly TRBD1 on 6 matching bases. The CDR3 spans 12 residues. Germline loops: CDR1 SQVTM, CDR2 ANQGSEA. Trimming took 4 bases from V and 8 from J, leaving 11 bases between them. The CDR3, as DNA: TGCAGCGTTGTGGCAGGGGTCGAAAAACTGTTTTTT. Encoded protein: CSVVAGVEKLFF.

The chain uses TRBV20-1 and TRBJ2-5; D remains unclear. Germline CDR1 is DFQATT and CDR2 is SNEGSKA (reference sequence). The CDR3 spans 12 residues. The ends were cut back, 6 bases at V and 5 bases at J, with 13 bases in the middle. The CDR3 region is CSATDLEETQYF. DNA for the CDR3: TGCAGTGCCACGGATCTAGAGGAGACCCAGTACTTC.

The rearrangement joins TRBV11-2 to TRBJ2-1; D is undetermined. CDR1 and CDR2 (germline): SGHAT, FQNNGV. V dropped 1 base and J dropped 0 bases, with 7 bases sitting between them. The CDR3 sequence is 15 residues long. The DNA of the CDR3 is TGTGCCAGCAGCTTAGGTTTGAGCTCCTACAATGAGCAGTTCTTC. Protein product: CASSLGLSSYNEQFF.